This T cell receptor (beta chain) was documented in a study of response to subunit inactivated influenza vaccine. The V gene end was trimmed by 0 bases and the J gene end by 8 bases; junction bases not matched to a gene: 1. Germline CDR1 and CDR2: GTSNPN and SVGIG (reference sequence). The CDR3 covers 12 residues. TCRdb fed the RT-PCR reads into MiXCR, producing one record per CDR3 protein. Among 650,000 to 850,000 distinct CDR3 sequences listed, around 13% were seen once. Regarding the study as a whole: That few new T cells are recruited by each seasonal influenza vaccination was the authors' suggestion.

With regard to this clonotype: The antigen is unknown.

The rearrangement uses TRBV30 and TRBJ1-2; TRBD1 aligns across 9 bases. The input for sequencing was PBMCs from blood, taken roughly 15 days before vaccination. This clonotype was obtained from a man aged 50-60 years who received an inactivated influenza vaccine. DNA of the CDR3: TGTGCCTGGAGTGTACAGGGGGCCGGCTACACCTTC. Translation: CAWSVQGAGYTF.